The 30 T cell receptor beta chains below were found in one sample sequenced in a study of OX40 agonist ivuxolimab in advanced cancers. Libraries were prepared by immunoSEQ multiplex PCR; TCRdb keeps only in-frame clonotypes and omits some of them. In the table there are approximately 70,000 clones, 83% of which are singletons. The sample was CD4+ or CD8+ T cells sorted from blood, taken in a trial of the OX40 agonist ivuxolimab. These receptors were obtained from an adult with an advanced solid tumor such as melanoma, head and neck, liver or kidney cancer.

The V and J genes are TRBV7-9 and TRBJ2-6; no reliable D call. The CDR3 extends over 18 amino acids. The V gene lost 3 bases and the J gene lost 0 bases, with 15 bases spanning the gap. Germline lookup yields CDR1 SEHNR and CDR2 FQNEAQ (reference sequence). CDR3 nucleotide sequence: TGTGCCAGCAGCTTCGCCGGCAGAAGGCTCTCTGGGGCCAACGTCCTGACTTTC. Its translation: CASSFAGRRLSGANVLTF.

The chain carries TRBV27 and TRBJ2-3, with 8 bases that match TRBD2. This CDR3 has 18 residues. Trimming took 0 bases from V and 5 from J; bases not matched to a gene: 13. Germline loops: CDR1 MNHEY, CDR2 SMNVEV (reference sequence). This chain's CDR3 is CASSLSDYSGLGLDTQYF. CDR3 DNA sequence: TGTGCCAGCAGTTTATCGGACTATTCGGGACTAGGGTTAGATACGCAGTATTTT.

V gene TRBV28 combines with J gene TRBJ1-4, with no clear D. From germline, CDR1 is MDHEN and CDR2 SYDVKM. The ends were cut back, 5 bases at V and 8 bases at J, with 21 bases in the middle. The CDR3 has 16 residues. The CDR3: CASSPLRAPRAEKLFF. CDR3 nucleotide sequence: TGTGCCAGCAGTCCACTACGCGCCCCCCGAGCCGAAAAACTGTTTTTT.

This chain joins TRBV29-1 and TRBJ2-3; the match to TRBD1 covers 11 bases. Trimming cost V 4 bases and J 5 bases; bases outside gene matches: 2. The length of the CDR3 is 13 residues. From germline, CDR1 is SQVTM and CDR2 ANQGSEA. CDR3 DNA sequence: TGCAGCGTTGGGACAGGGGGCTTAGATACGCAGTATTTT. Its translation is CSVGTGGLDTQYF.

The rearrangement joins TRBV6-6 to TRBJ1-2; 7 bases are a match to TRBD1. The CDR3 is 14 amino acids. V shed 7 bases, J shed 5 bases, and the junction held 10 bases outside the gene matches. CDR1 is MNHNY and CDR2 is SVGAGI in the germline V gene (reference sequence). The CDR3: CASTGRDSPYGYTF. The CDR3 DNA is TGTGCCAGCACTGGACGGGACAGTCCTTATGGCTACACCTTC.

The chain couples TRBV9 to TRBJ2-3; TRBD2 aligns across 9 bases. The J segment lost 4 bases and the V segment lost 0 bases, leaving 6 bases of the junction unmatched. CDR1 and CDR2 from the germline V gene are SGDLS and YYNGEE. The CDR3 runs 16 residues. The CDR3 sequence is CASSVDFSGGADTQYF. The DNA of the CDR3 is TGTGCCAGCAGCGTAGACTTTAGCGGGGGAGCAGATACGCAGTATTTT.

This chain connects TRBV5-1 to TRBJ1-2, with TRBD1 matching 9 bases. V lost 4 bases and J lost 0; bases outside the gene matches: 13. Germline V gene sequence: CDR1 SGHRS, CDR2 YFSETQ. The CDR3 is 18 residues long. The CDR3, as DNA: TGCGCCAGCAGCCCCTCCGGGACAGGGTCAGGAGCTAACTATGGCTACACCTTC. This encodes CASSPSGTGSGANYGYTF.

J is TRBJ1-5 and V is TRBV6-1, with D perhaps TRBD1 (6 bases). The CDR3 covers 13 residues. The germline CDR1 and CDR2 sequences are MNHNS and SASEGT. Trimming removed 6 bases from V and 6 bases from J, with 12 bases in between. In nucleotides, the CDR3 is TGTGCCAGCAGCTCGACAGGTTTTCAGCCCCAGCATTTT. Amino acids: CASSSTGFQPQHF.

The chain carries TRBV6-5 and TRBJ1-4; D uncertain. Trimming pared 7 bases from V and 5 bases from J, leaving 11 bases between. The length of the CDR3 is 13 residues. Per the germline V gene, CDR1 is MNHEY and CDR2 is SVGAGI. The CDR3 nucleotides read TGTGCCAGCACCGACTCACCCAATGAAAAACTGTTTTTT. It yields the protein CASTDSPNEKLFF.

This clone has a handful of counts. The chain recombines TRBV7-8 with TRBJ2-5, with D possibly TRBD1 on 6 matching bases. The CDR3 runs 17 residues. Trimming pared 5 bases from V and 4 bases from J, leaving 23 bases between. Germline V gene sequence: CDR1 SGHVS, CDR2 FQNEAQ. CDR3 nucleotide sequence: TGTGCCAGCAGCCCGCGCCGGCTCAGGGGAATTGGAGAGACCCAGTACTTC. Amino acids: CASSPRRLRGIGETQYF.

V is TRBV29-1 and J is TRBJ1-4; weak D call: TRBD1 (6 bases). This CDR3 has 12 residues. Trimming stripped 8 bases from V and 8 bases from J, with 15 bases between. Germline V CDR1 and CDR2: SQVTM, ANQGSEA. The CDR3 loop is CSPGGHWEKLFF. CDR3 coding DNA: TGCAGCCCTGGGGGACACTGGGAAAAACTGTTTTTT.

The chain has TRBV7-9 and TRBJ2-1; D remains ambiguous. CDR1 and CDR2 from the germline V gene are SEHNR and FQNEAQ (reference sequence). This CDR3 contains 12 residues. The V gene lost 8 bases and the J gene lost 1 base, with 6 bases spanning the gap. CDR3 in DNA: TGTGCCAGCGCGGTATCCTACAATGAGCAGTTCTTC. This encodes CASAVSYNEQFF.

The chain joins TRBV7-9 to TRBJ2-3; the match to TRBD1 covers 7 bases. The CDR3 covers 15 residues. Germline CDR1 is SEHNR and CDR2 is FQNEAQ (reference sequence). V trimming: 2 bases; J trimming: 2 bases; junction bases outside the gene matches: 4. CDR3 DNA sequence: TGTGCCAGCAGCTTACACGGACAGGACACAGATACGCAGTATTTT. It specifies CASSLHGQDTDTQYF.

This clone showed up just once. The chain carries TRBV5-1 and TRBJ2-2; perhaps TRBD2 as D (6 bases). The CDR3 is made up of 13 amino acids. Trimming left V 7 bases short and J 6 bases short, with 13 bases between. Per germline, CDR1 SGHRS and CDR2 YFSETQ. Here the CDR3 DNA reads TGCGCCAGCGACGCCCCGGGGGCCGGGGAGCTGTTTTTT. As protein: CASDAPGAGELFF.

The J gene is TRBJ2-2, the V gene TRBV6-6, with D perhaps matching TRBD1 or TRBD2 (6 bases each). CDR3 length: 15 residues. The germline V and J ends were trimmed by 3 bases and 3 bases, with 11 bases remaining between them. CDR1 MNHNY and CDR2 SVGAGI come from the germline V gene (reference sequence). The CDR3 loop reads CASSYRGRDTGELFF. DNA for the CDR3: TGTGCCAGCAGTTATCGGGGGCGGGACACCGGGGAGCTGTTTTTT.

This clone came up a few times. The rearrangement uses TRBV15 and TRBJ1-2, with 8 positions matching TRBD1. CDR3 length equals 14 residues. CDR1 is LNHNV and CDR2 is YYDKDF in the germline V gene (reference sequence). The V gene end was trimmed by 1 base and the J gene end by 4 bases; junction bases not matched to a gene: 2. CDR3 sequence: CATSRGTGTYGYTF. The CDR3 region has the DNA TGTGCCACCAGCAGAGGGACAGGGACCTATGGCTACACCTTC.

The genes are TRBV6-1 and TRBJ1-6; no definite D call. V was shortened by 2 bases and J by 0 bases, with 17 bases between the two germline ends. The CDR3 runs to 19 residues. Germline lookup yields CDR1 MNHNS and CDR2 SASEGT. CDR3: CASSEYVGQPSSYNSPLHF. The CDR3 region has the DNA TGTGCCAGCAGTGAATATGTAGGGCAGCCGAGCTCCTATAATTCACCCCTCCACTTT.

The rearrangement joins TRBV19 to TRBJ2-3; possible D gene TRBD2, 6 bases. The V end lost 4 bases, the J end lost 2 bases, and 16 bases lay between the germline ends. Looked up from germline, CDR1 is LNHDA and CDR2 is SQIVND (reference sequence). This CDR3 contains 16 residues. CDR3 in amino acids: CASSNWRVTFTDTQYF. The CDR3 DNA is TGTGCCAGTAGTAATTGGAGGGTAACGTTCACAGATACGCAGTATTTT. Full variable domain (missing parts from reference TRBV19 and TRBJ2-3): DGGITQSPKYLFRKEGQNVTLSCEQNLNHDAMYWYRQDPGQGLRLIYYSQIVNDFQKGDIAEGYSVSREKKESFPLTVTSAQKNPTAFYLCASSNWRVTFTDTQYFGPGTRLTVL.

The V call is TRBV5-6, the J call TRBJ2-7; TRBD1 matches 7 bases. The CDR3 totals 14 residues. From germline, CDR1 is SGHDT and CDR2 YYEEEE. Germline trimming cut 2 bases from V and 2 bases from J; bases unmatched to any gene: 4. As DNA, the CDR3 is TGTGCCAGCAGCTTCGGGACAGTTACCTACGAGCAGTACTTC. Translation gives CASSFGTVTYEQYF.

This clone occurred a few times. The chain carries TRBV6-1 and TRBJ2-7; 10 bases line up with TRBD2. CDR3 length: 15 amino acids. CDR1 MNHNS and CDR2 SASEGT come from the germline V gene. V was clipped by 3 bases and J by 5 bases; unmatched bases: 7. CDR3 sequence reads: CASSDLSGGADEQYF. CDR3 nucleotide sequence: TGTGCCAGCAGTGACCTAAGCGGGGGGGCCGACGAGCAGTACTTC.

The CDR3 reads CASSRQGWDQPQHF. The CDR3 DNA is TGTGCCAGCAGTAGGCAGGGATGGGATCAGCCCCAGCATTTT. The chain employs TRBV6-5 and TRBJ1-5, with a weak D call TRBD1 (5 bases). CDR3 length equals 14 residues. Germline CDR1 reads MNHEY; CDR2 reads SVGAGI. Trimming cost V 5 bases and J 5 bases, with 13 bases left between them.

The chain uses TRBV19 and TRBJ1-4; 7 bases agree with TRBD1. Germline V gene lookup returns CDR1 LNHDA and CDR2 SQIVND (reference sequence). This CDR3 spans 13 amino acids. V trimming: 3 bases; J trimming: 7 bases; junction bases outside the gene matches: 2. The CDR3 DNA reads TGTGCCAGTAGTATGCGGACAGGTGAAAAACTGTTTTTT. It specifies CASSMRTGEKLFF. Full variable domain (rest looked up from reference TRBV19 and TRBJ1-4): DGGITQSPKYLFRKEGQNVTLSCEQNLNHDAMYWYRQDPGQGLRLIYYSQIVNDFQKGDIAEGYSVSREKKESFPLTVTSAQKNPTAFYLCASSMRTGEKLFFGSGTQLSVL.

This clone was observed a few times. J is TRBJ1-2 and V is TRBV6-1; TRBD1 might be the D (5 bases). This CDR3 has 15 amino acids. Trimming pared 0 bases from V and 8 bases from J, leaving 16 bases between. Germline loops: CDR1 MNHNS, CDR2 SASEGT. DNA of the CDR3: TGTGCCAGCAGTGAAGCGGCAGGGAGTGGGGCGGGCTACACCTTC. Translating it yields CASSEAAGSGAGYTF.

To note about this clone: An end of the junction does not agree with germline; a read error may underlie this. The V call is TRBV11-2, the J call TRBJ1-2; 8 positions match TRBD1. Germline V CDR1 and CDR2: SGHAT, FQNNGV. There are 14 residues in the CDR3. CDR3 protein: CASSDGQGHYGYTF. CDR3 nucleotide sequence: TGCGCCAGCAGCGACGGACAGGGCCACTATGGCTACACCTTC.

J is TRBJ2-7 and V is TRBV6-6, with 11 bases aligning to TRBD2. The CDR3 has 15 amino acids. Germline-derived CDR1 and CDR2 are MNHNY and SVGAGI (reference sequence). The V and J ends lost 6 bases and 2 bases, in that order; junction bases with no gene match: 6. The CDR3 region is CASSRVAGGTYEQYF. The CDR3 region has the DNA TGTGCCAGCAGCCGGGTAGCGGGGGGGACCTACGAGCAGTACTTC.

This clone showed up just a few times. V is TRBV6-6 and J is TRBJ1-3, with D possibly matching TRBD1 (5 bases). The CDR3 length is 13 residues. CDR1 is MNHNY, CDR2 SVGAGI, per germline (reference sequence). V was shortened by 7 bases and J by 4 bases, with 11 bases between the two germline ends. The CDR3 DNA sequence: TGTGCCAGCACCCGGGGGGAGGGAAACACCATATATTTT. Protein: CASTRGEGNTIYF.

This clone was observed a handful of times. The J gene is TRBJ2-2, the V gene TRBV15, with D perhaps matching TRBD1 (5 bases). Looked up from germline, CDR1 is LNHNV and CDR2 is YYDKDF (reference sequence). V was cut by 0 bases and J by 6 bases, with 11 bases left in between. The CDR3 loop spans 15 amino acids. The CDR3 nucleotides read TGTGCCACCAGCAGAGACCAGGCACAGGCCGGGGAGCTGTTTTTT. It translates to CATSRDQAQAGELFF.

A single count supports this clone. The gene calls are TRBV11-1 and TRBJ1-1, with a weak D call TRBD1 (5 bases). Germline assignment: CDR1 SGHAT and CDR2 FQDESV (reference sequence). V was trimmed by 1 base and J by 0 bases, leaving 18 bases between them. The CDR3 runs 18 residues. CDR3 sequence reads: CASSLVGTISTLNTEAFF. The CDR3 bases are TGTGCCAGCAGCTTAGTTGGGACTATAAGTACTTTGAACACTGAAGCTTTCTTT.

The chain employs TRBV2 and TRBJ2-1; unclear D gene. In germline, CDR1 is SNHLY, CDR2 FYNNEI. V was clipped by 9 bases and J by 4 bases, with 7 bases between them. The CDR3 runs 11 residues. CDR3 DNA: TGTGCCAGTAACTATTACAATGAGCAGTTCTTC. Amino acid sequence: CASNYYNEQFF. Full variable domain (missing parts from reference TRBV2 and TRBJ2-1): EPEVTQTPSHQVTQMGQEVILRCVPISNHLYFYWYRQILGQKVEFLVSFYNNEISEKSEIFDDQFSVERPDGSNFTLKIRSTKLEDSAMYFCASNYYNEQFFGPGTRLTVL.

The chain couples TRBV28 to TRBJ2-7; D is undetermined. V was shortened by 11 bases and J by 2 bases, with 10 bases between the two germline ends. The CDR3 loop spans 11 amino acids. CDR1 MDHEN and CDR2 SYDVKM come from the germline V gene. CDR3 DNA sequence: TGTGCCCAGCCCCCGCCCTACGAGCAGTACTTC. It codes for CAQPPPYEQYF.